What follows are 17 T cell receptor beta chains derived from one specimen sequenced in a study of OX40 agonist ivuxolimab in advanced cancers. Here immunoSEQ multiplex PCR was the method, and the copy in TCRdb shows in-frame clones only, minus some. The data contain about 100,000 clones, roughly nine tenths of them singletons. This sample comprised CD4+ or CD8+ T cells sorted from blood, obtained in a trial of the OX40 agonist ivuxolimab. These receptors all stem from an adult with an advanced solid tumor such as melanoma, head and neck, liver or kidney cancer.

The chain joins TRBV11-3 to TRBJ2-1; TRBD2 agrees at 8 bases. V shed 5 bases, J shed 4 bases, and the junction held 7 bases outside the gene matches. The CDR3 extends over 15 amino acids. Per germline, CDR1 SGHNT and CDR2 YENEEA. The CDR3 region has the DNA TGTGCCAGCAGCCCCGGACTAGCATCGTACAATGAGCAGTTCTTC. This codes for CASSPGLASYNEQFF. Combining the CDR3 with reference TRBV11-3 and TRBJ2-1 gives the whole variable domain EAGVVQSPRYKIIEKKQPVAFWCNPISGHNTLYWYLQNLGQGPELLIRYENEEAVDDSQLPKDRFSAERLKGVDSTLKIQPAELGDSAVYLCASSPGLASYNEQFFGPGTRLTVL.

In this sample, this clone turned up a few times. In the same sample, other DNA sequences code for this CDR3. The CDR3 loop is CASSLTGNYGYTF. The CDR3 DNA follows: TGTGCCAGCAGTCTGACAGGCAACTATGGCTACACCTTC. This sequence joins TRBV28 and TRBJ1-2; TRBD1 is a possible D gene (6 bases). The CDR3 loop spans 13 amino acids. Trimming took off 5 bases at V and 2 bases at J, with 9 bases between the two ends. The germline gives CDR1 MDHEN, CDR2 SYDVKM.

The rearrangement joins TRBV5-1 to TRBJ2-7; TRBD2 matches at 10 bases. CDR3 length: 15 amino acids. J gave up 4 bases and V 4 bases, and 8 bases lay outside the gene matches. In germline, CDR1 is SGHRS, CDR2 YFSETQ. CDR3 sequence reads: CASSILAGVRYEQYF. Written as DNA, the CDR3 is TGCGCCAGCAGCATTCTAGCGGGAGTAAGGTACGAGCAGTACTTC.

V gene TRBV28 combines with J gene TRBJ2-1; D possibly matches TRBD1 or TRBD2 (5 bases each). CDR3 length: 15 residues. With 4 bases removed from V and 4 bases from J, the gap between germline ends came to 14 bases. Germline V CDR1 and CDR2: MDHEN, SYDVKM. CDR3 region: CASSSGAQSYNEQFF. Here the CDR3 DNA reads TGTGCCAGCAGTTCCGGGGCTCAGAGTTACAATGAGCAGTTCTTC.

This rearrangement joins TRBV19 to TRBJ1-5; TRBD1 agrees at 10 bases. The CDR3 is 15 residues long. Looked up from germline, CDR1 is LNHDA and CDR2 is SQIVND (reference sequence). J gave up 4 bases and V 3 bases, and 3 bases lay outside the gene matches. The CDR3 reads CASSIKDRGNQPQHF. CDR3 in DNA: TGTGCCAGTAGTATCAAGGACAGGGGGAATCAGCCCCAGCATTTT.

V gene TRBV29-1 combines with J gene TRBJ1-2, with D possibly TRBD1 on 6 matching bases. The CDR3 is made up of 14 amino acids. Germline V CDR1 and CDR2: SQVTM, ANQGSEA. V was cut by 7 bases and J by 0 bases, with 15 bases left in between. The CDR3 DNA sequence: TGCAGCGCAACCCGAGGACAGACTAACTATGGCTACACCTTC. It codes for CSATRGQTNYGYTF.

The chain links TRBV11-2 to TRBJ2-7; TRBD2 matches at 9 bases. The V gene end was trimmed by 4 bases and the J gene end by 1 base; junction bases not matched to a gene: 8. The CDR3 contains 16 residues. The germline CDR1 and CDR2 sequences are SGHAT and FQNNGV. For the CDR3, the DNA is TGTGCCAGCAGCTATAGGGGGCGGGAGGGTTCCTACGAGCAGTACTTC. As protein: CASSYRGREGSYEQYF.

The chain recombines TRBV7-9 with TRBJ2-7; TRBD2 agrees at 11 bases. CDR3 size: 15 residues. V shed 1 base, J shed 4 bases, and the junction held 3 bases outside the gene matches. Germline CDR1 SEHNR, CDR2 FQNEAQ (reference sequence). CDR3 in amino acids: CASSLGLAGPYEQYF. In nucleotides, the CDR3 is TGTGCCAGCAGCTTAGGACTAGCGGGACCTTACGAGCAGTACTTC.

This clone was found a few times. The V and J genes are TRBV7-2 and TRBJ2-7; D unclear. Trimming left V 1 base short and J 4 bases short, with 8 bases between. The CDR3 covers 13 residues. From germline, CDR1 is SGHTA and CDR2 FQGNSA. This CDR3 is CASSLVDGYEQYF. Written as DNA, the CDR3 is TGTGCCAGCAGCTTAGTGGATGGATACGAGCAGTACTTC.

The chain employs TRBV29-1 and TRBJ2-5; D unresolved. This CDR3 contains 13 residues. Germline lookup yields CDR1 SQVTM and CDR2 ANQGSEA. V lost 3 bases and J lost 4, with 12 bases in between. Here the CDR3 reads CSVDGGFRETQYF. CDR3 coding DNA: TGCAGCGTTGATGGTGGGTTTAGAGAGACCCAGTACTTC. The variable domain in full, with the rest retrieved from reference TRBV29-1 and TRBJ2-5, is SAVISQKPSRDICQRGTSLTIQCQVDSQVTMMFWYRQQPGQSLTLIATANQGSEATYESGFVIDKFPISRPNLTFSTLTVSNMSPEDSSIYLCSVDGGFRETQYFGPGTRLLVL.

The rearrangement joins TRBV7-6 to TRBJ2-7; tentative D call: TRBD2 (6 bases). The germline V gene encodes CDR1 SGHVS and CDR2 FNYEAQ. CDR3 length equals 15 residues. Trimming pared 8 bases from V and 2 bases from J, leaving 19 bases between. The CDR3 region is CASSLMGGSAYEQYF. Written as DNA, the CDR3 is TGTGCCAGCTCCCTTATGGGGGGATCCGCCTACGAGCAGTACTTC.

V and J are TRBV6-1 and TRBJ2-6; tentatively, D is TRBD2 (5 bases). Trimming pared 3 bases from V and 0 bases from J, leaving 15 bases between. The CDR3 length is 18 residues. CDR1 is MNHNS and CDR2 is SASEGT in the germline V gene. CDR3: CASSDIREASSGANVLTF. CDR3 bases: TGTGCCAGCAGTGACATCCGGGAAGCCTCCTCTGGGGCCAACGTCCTGACTTTC.

As DNA, the CDR3 is TGTGCCAGCTCAACCACTTCTAGCGGCTCCTACGAGCAGTACTTC. Amino acids: CASSTTSSGSYEQYF. The genes are TRBV18 and TRBJ2-7; the match to TRBD2 covers 7 bases. In germline, CDR1 is KGHSH, CDR2 LQKENI. V gave up 5 bases and J gave up 0 bases; unmatched junction bases: 7. The CDR3 has 15 residues.

The chain uses TRBV6-5 and TRBJ1-1; 9 bases match TRBD1. CDR1 MNHEY and CDR2 SVGAGI come from the germline V gene. The CDR3 runs 13 residues. J gave up 8 bases and V 3 bases, and 4 bases lay outside the gene matches. This CDR3 is CASSYLQGAEAFF. In nucleotides, the CDR3 is TGTGCCAGCAGTTATCTACAGGGGGCCGAAGCTTTCTTT.

This rearrangement joins TRBV10-3 to TRBJ2-7; TRBD1 is a possible D gene (6 bases). V lost 10 bases to trimming and J lost 3 bases, with 19 bases between them. Germline V gene sequence: CDR1 ENHRY, CDR2 SYGVKD. The CDR3 totals 14 residues. CDR3 bases: TGTGCCACCAAAGGGGGACCGCTCATCTACGAGCAGTACTTC. Protein sequence: CATKGGPLIYEQYF.

This clone was recorded many times. CDR3 in amino acids: CASSYLGGPQHF. DNA of the CDR3: TGTGCCAGCAGTTACCTGGGAGGGCCCCAGCATTTT. The genes are TRBV6-5 and TRBJ1-5, with D unclear. Germline V CDR1 and CDR2: MNHEY, SVGAGI. The CDR3 covers 12 residues. The V end was cut by 2 bases, the J end by 9 bases, with 8 bases between.

The V gene is TRBV7-2, the J gene TRBJ1-5, with a possible D match to TRBD1 (5 bases). The CDR3 has 16 residues. Trimming cost V 1 base and J 3 bases, with 13 bases left between them. Germline V gene lookup returns CDR1 SGHTA and CDR2 FQGNSA. The CDR3 here is CASSLVDSQYNQPQHF. The CDR3 bases are TGTGCCAGCAGCTTAGTTGACAGTCAATACAATCAGCCCCAGCATTTT.